This T cell receptor (beta chain) originates from a study of Ad26.COV2.S vaccination and SARS-CoV-2 variants. Study summary: The trial was COV1001 and the donor's arm was Ad26.COV2.S. Whole-study findings and limits: The analyses of TCR breadth and depth may have understated the size of total T cell responses. Comparable non-spike TCR breadth was observed in vaccine and placebo recipients.

The V and J ends lost 5 bases and 4 bases respectively, with 3 bases between them. Germline CDR1 LNHDA, CDR2 SQIVND (reference sequence). This CDR3 comprises 11 residues. Treatment denoted: some 19 received Ad26.COV2.S at low or high dose, single or two shots; about 5 received placebo; per-sample allocation not given. Following the first vaccine or placebo injection, samples were taken on day 63. Boston provided a donor who was an adult aged 18-55 years. Assay: immunoSEQ multiplex PCR; the TCRdb copy retains only in-frame clones and omits some. The repertoire holds around 500,000 clones, approximately 90% seen once, with more than 1.5% in the top ten. A word on this clone: The antigen remains undetermined. The same CDR3 also results from other DNA sequences found in this sample.

The receptor comes from a person between 18 and 65 years old who received the Ad26.COV2.S COVID-19 vaccine or a placebo. The sample here was peripheral blood, taken in a trial of Ad26.COV2.S vaccine versus placebo. The V call is TRBV19, the J call TRBJ2-1, with no clear D. CDR3 DNA sequence: TGTGCCAGTAGTGTGTACAATGAGCAGTTCTTC. Translated: CASSVYNEQFF.